Below, 8 T cell receptor beta chains from the same sample are listed, as sequenced in a study of blood T cell repertoires in COVID-19. The data were produced by immunoSEQ multiplex PCR, yet TCRdb's version contains in-frame clones alone and is incomplete. The table includes nearly 85,000 clones, around 80% detected once. Sequencing was done on a sample of peripheral blood. These receptors originate from a woman aged 60-75 years with acute or convalescent COVID-19.

The sample holds a few counts of this clone. The chain carries TRBV20-1 and TRBJ2-1; 7 nucleotides agree with TRBD2. The germline gives CDR1 DFQATT, CDR2 SNEGSKA (reference sequence). With 3 bases clipped from V and 4 bases from J, the junction kept 6 bases outside the gene matches. The CDR3 totals 14 residues. This CDR3 is CSASLGGDYNEQFF. The CDR3 DNA follows: TGCAGTGCTAGTCTGGGGGGGGATTACAATGAGCAGTTCTTC.

The V gene is TRBV25-1, the J gene TRBJ2-1; 7 bases match TRBD2. CDR1 and CDR2 from the germline V gene are MGHDK and SYGVNS. V shed 0 bases, J shed 10 bases, and the junction held 15 bases outside the gene matches. The length of the CDR3 is 17 residues. The CDR3 region has the DNA TGTGCCAGCAGTGAATATGAAACTAGCGTTATGGTAAAGGAGCAGTTCTTC. Translation gives CASSEYETSVMVKEQFF.

In DNA, the CDR3 is TGTGCCAGCAGCCTGTCGCGGGACAGAGAGTATGGCTACACCTTC. Translating gives CASSLSRDREYGYTF. V usage is TRBV7-9 and J usage is TRBJ1-2; 7 nucleotides agree with TRBD1. Per the germline V gene, CDR1 is SEHNR and CDR2 is FQNEAQ (reference sequence). There are 15 residues in the CDR3. V was clipped by 5 bases and J by 5 bases; unmatched bases: 11.

This clone is a singleton in its sample. The chain is built from TRBV19 and TRBJ2-5; 8 nucleotides align to TRBD2. The trim removed 6 bases at V and 5 bases at J, leaving 8 bases unmatched. In germline, CDR1 is LNHDA, CDR2 SQIVND (reference sequence). The CDR3 contains 14 residues. CDR3 nucleotide sequence: TGTGCCAGTAGCCCGCGGGGGGATGTTGAGACCCAGTACTTC. Its translation: CASSPRGDVETQYF.

This chain's CDR3 is CASSLSLPTSGRGNEQFF. In DNA, the CDR3 is TGTGCCAGCAGTTTATCGCTCCCGACTAGCGGGAGGGGGAATGAGCAGTTCTTC. V gene TRBV27 combines with J gene TRBJ2-1, with TRBD2 identical over 14 bases. This CDR3 is 18 amino acids long. The germline V gene encodes CDR1 MNHEY and CDR2 SMNVEV (reference sequence). Trimming at V came to 0 bases and at J to 7 bases, leaving 8 bases not matched to a gene.

The chain recombines TRBV10-1 with TRBJ1-6; D possibly corresponds to TRBD1 (5 bases). The V gene's germline CDR1 is WNHNN and CDR2 SYGVQD (reference sequence). This CDR3 region has 13 residues. The V and J ends lost 6 bases and 10 bases respectively, with 13 bases between them. The CDR3 spells CASRQAEGSPLHF. CDR3 in DNA: TGCGCCAGCAGACAGGCCGAAGGATCACCCCTCCACTTT.

A few counts support this clone. J is TRBJ1-1 and V is TRBV5-1, with 7 bases fitting TRBD1. Germline assignment: CDR1 SGHRS and CDR2 YFSETQ. The CDR3 runs to 13 residues. With V trimmed by 0 bases and J by 8 bases, 4 bases remained unmatched. DNA of the CDR3: TGCGCCAGCAGCTTGGGGACAGGACCCGAAGCTTTCTTT. Residues: CASSLGTGPEAFF. The full variable domain, in which reference TRBV5-1 and TRBJ1-1 provide the parts outside the CDR3, is KAGVTQTPRYLIKTRGQQVTLSCSPISGHRSVSWYQQTPGQGLQFLFEYFSETQRNKGNFPGRFSGRQFSNSRSEMNVSTLELGDSALYLCASSLGTGPEAFFGQGTRLTVV.

The genes are TRBV7-2 and TRBJ2-6; D not resolved. Germline V gene lookup returns CDR1 SGHTA and CDR2 FQGNSA. V lost 5 bases to trimming and J lost 3 bases, with 5 bases between them. The CDR3 length is 13 residues. The CDR3 loop is CASSLNGANVLTF. DNA of the CDR3: TGTGCCAGCAGCCTAAATGGGGCCAACGTCCTGACTTTC.